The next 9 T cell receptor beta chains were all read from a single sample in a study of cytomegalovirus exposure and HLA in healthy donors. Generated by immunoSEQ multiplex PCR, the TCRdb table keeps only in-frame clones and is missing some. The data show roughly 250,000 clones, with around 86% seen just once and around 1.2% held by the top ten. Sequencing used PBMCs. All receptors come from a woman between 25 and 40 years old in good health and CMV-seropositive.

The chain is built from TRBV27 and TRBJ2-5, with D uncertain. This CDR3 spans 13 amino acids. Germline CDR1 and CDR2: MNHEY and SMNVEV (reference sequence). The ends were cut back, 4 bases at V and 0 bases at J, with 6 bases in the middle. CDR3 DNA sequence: TGTGCCAGCAGTTACTCGTACCAAGAGACCCAGTACTTC. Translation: CASSYSYQETQYF.

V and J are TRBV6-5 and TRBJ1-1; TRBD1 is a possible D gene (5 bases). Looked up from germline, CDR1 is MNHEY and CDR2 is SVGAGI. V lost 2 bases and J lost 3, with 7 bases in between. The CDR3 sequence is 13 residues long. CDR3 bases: TGTGCCAGCAGTTACGGGGCGGACACTGAAGCTTTCTTT. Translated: CASSYGADTEAFF.

The CDR3 DNA is TGTGCCAGCAAAAAAAACAGGGTTAACGACAATGAGCAGTTCTTC. It yields the protein CASKKNRVNDNEQFF. V usage is TRBV6-5 and J usage is TRBJ2-1; maybe TRBD1 (6 bases). The CDR3 spans 15 residues. V was trimmed by 7 bases and J by 5 bases, leaving 18 bases between them. Germline values: CDR1 MNHEY, CDR2 SVGAGI.

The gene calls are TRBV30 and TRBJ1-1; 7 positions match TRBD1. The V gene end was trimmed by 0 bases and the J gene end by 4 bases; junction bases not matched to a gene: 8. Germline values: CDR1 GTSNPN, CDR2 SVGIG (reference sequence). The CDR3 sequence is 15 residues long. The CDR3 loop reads CAWSVFDRVSTEAFF. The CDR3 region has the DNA TGTGCCTGGAGTGTCTTTGACAGGGTGTCCACTGAAGCTTTCTTT. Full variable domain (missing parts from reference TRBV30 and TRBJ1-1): SQTIHQWPATLVQPVGSPLSLECTVEGTSNPNLYWYRQAAGRGLQLLFYSVGIGQISSEVPQNLSASRPQDRQFILSSKKLLLSDSGFYLCAWSVFDRVSTEAFFGQGTRLTVV.

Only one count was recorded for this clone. CDR3 nucleotide sequence: TGCAGCGTTGAAGGACTAGTAGAAAACATTCAGTACTTC. It yields the protein CSVEGLVENIQYF. J is TRBJ2-4 and V is TRBV29-1, with D possibly being TRBD2 (6 bases). The germline CDR1 and CDR2 sequences are SQVTM and ANQGSEA. Trimming removed 1 base at V and 5 bases at J, with 9 bases between. The CDR3 spans 13 residues. Using reference TRBV29-1 and TRBJ2-4 for the parts outside the CDR3, the full variable domain is SAVISQKPSRDICQRGTSLTIQCQVDSQVTMMFWYRQQPGQSLTLIATANQGSEATYESGFVIDKFPISRPNLTFSTLTVSNMSPEDSSIYLCSVEGLVENIQYFGAGTRLSVL.

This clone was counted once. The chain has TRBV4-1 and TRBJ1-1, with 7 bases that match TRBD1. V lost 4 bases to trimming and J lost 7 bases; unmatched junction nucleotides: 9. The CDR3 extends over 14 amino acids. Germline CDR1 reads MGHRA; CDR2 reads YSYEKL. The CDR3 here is CASSRNQGGGEAFF. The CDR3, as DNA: TGCGCCAGCAGCCGGAATCAGGGGGGCGGTGAAGCTTTCTTT.

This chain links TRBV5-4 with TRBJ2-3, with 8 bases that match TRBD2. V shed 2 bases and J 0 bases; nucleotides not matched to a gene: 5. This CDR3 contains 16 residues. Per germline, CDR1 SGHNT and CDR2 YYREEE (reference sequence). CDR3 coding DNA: TGTGCCAGCAGCTTTCCACTAGCGGCTAGCACAGATACGCAGTATTTT. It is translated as CASSFPLAASTDTQYF.

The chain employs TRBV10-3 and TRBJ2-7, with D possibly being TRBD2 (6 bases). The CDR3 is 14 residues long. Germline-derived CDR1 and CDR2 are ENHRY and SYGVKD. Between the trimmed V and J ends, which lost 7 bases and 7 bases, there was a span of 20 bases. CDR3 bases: TGTGCCATCACTGCGACTAGGACCCCTGGGGAGCAGTACTTC. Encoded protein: CAITATRTPGEQYF.

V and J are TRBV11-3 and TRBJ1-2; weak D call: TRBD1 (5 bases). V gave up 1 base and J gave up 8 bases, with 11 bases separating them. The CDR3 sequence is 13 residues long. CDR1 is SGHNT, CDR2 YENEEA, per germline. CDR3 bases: TGTGCCAGCAGCTTAGGGGGGGACCACGGCTACACCTTC. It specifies CASSLGGDHGYTF. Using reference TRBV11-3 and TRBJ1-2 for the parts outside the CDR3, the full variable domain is EAGVVQSPRYKIIEKKQPVAFWCNPISGHNTLYWYLQNLGQGPELLIRYENEEAVDDSQLPKDRFSAERLKGVDSTLKIQPAELGDSAVYLCASSLGGDHGYTFGSGTRLTVV.